This TCR beta chain appears in the sequencing data of a study of blood T cells in healthy people across ages. For the study at large: About one barcoded beta molecule was captured per two T cells (by template switching).

Looked up from germline, CDR1 is MGHDK and CDR2 is SYGVNS. The CDR3 covers 12 residues. V dropped 4 bases and J dropped 6 bases, with 8 bases sitting between them. The second PCR ran roughly 6 to 12 cycles with a sample-barcoded 5' primer and J-beta primers. MiXCR was run by TCRdb on the 5' RACE reads, yielding one entry per CDR3 protein. The table lists hundreds of thousands of distinct CDR3 sequences, about 56% of them singletons, with more than 25% in the top ten. The TCR sequence derives from a man aged 35-49 years in good health. The sequenced sample was blood. The rearrangement uses TRBV25-1 and TRBJ2-3, with D unclear. The CDR3: CASSAGLDTQYF. In DNA, the CDR3 is TGTGCCAGCAGTGCTGGGTTGGATACGCAGTATTTT.